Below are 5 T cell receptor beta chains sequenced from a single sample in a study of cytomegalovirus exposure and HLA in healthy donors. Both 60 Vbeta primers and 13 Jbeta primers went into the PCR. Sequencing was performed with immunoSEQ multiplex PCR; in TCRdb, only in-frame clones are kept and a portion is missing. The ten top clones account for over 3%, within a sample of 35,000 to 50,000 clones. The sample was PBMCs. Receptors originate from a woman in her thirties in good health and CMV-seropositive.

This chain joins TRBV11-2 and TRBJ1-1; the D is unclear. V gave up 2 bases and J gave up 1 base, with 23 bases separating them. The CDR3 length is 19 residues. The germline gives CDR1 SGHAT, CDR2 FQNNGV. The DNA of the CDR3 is TGTGCCAGCAGCTTAAAATCCAAACGGGGTGCTCACAGGAACACTGAAGCTTTCTTT. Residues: CASSLKSKRGAHRNTEAFF.

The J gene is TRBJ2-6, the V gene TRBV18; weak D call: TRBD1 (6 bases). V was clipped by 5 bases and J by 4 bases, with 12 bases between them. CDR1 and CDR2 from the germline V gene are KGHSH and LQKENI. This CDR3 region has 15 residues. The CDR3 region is CASSGGPGGANVLTF. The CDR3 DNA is TGTGCCAGCTCAGGGGGCCCGGGAGGGGCCAACGTCCTGACTTTC.

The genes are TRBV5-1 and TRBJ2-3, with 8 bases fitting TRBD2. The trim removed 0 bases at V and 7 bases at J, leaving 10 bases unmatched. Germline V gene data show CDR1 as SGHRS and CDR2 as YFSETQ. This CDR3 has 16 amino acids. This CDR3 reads CASSLAVAGSGNTQYF. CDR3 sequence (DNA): TGCGCCAGCAGCTTGGCCGTAGCGGGGTCCGGGAATACGCAGTATTTT.

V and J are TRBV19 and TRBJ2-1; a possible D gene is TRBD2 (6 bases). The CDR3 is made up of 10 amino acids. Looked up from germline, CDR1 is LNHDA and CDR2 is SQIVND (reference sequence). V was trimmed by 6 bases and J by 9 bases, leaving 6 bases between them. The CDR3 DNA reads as TGTGCCAGTAGCGGGGGTGAGCAGTTCTTC. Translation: CASSGGEQFF.

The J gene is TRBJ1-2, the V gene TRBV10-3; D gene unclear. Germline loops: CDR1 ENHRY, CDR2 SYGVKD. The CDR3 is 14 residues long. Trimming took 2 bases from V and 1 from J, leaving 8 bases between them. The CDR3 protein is CAISEGFSNYGYTF. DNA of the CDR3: TGTGCCATCAGTGAGGGTTTCAGTAACTATGGCTACACCTTC.